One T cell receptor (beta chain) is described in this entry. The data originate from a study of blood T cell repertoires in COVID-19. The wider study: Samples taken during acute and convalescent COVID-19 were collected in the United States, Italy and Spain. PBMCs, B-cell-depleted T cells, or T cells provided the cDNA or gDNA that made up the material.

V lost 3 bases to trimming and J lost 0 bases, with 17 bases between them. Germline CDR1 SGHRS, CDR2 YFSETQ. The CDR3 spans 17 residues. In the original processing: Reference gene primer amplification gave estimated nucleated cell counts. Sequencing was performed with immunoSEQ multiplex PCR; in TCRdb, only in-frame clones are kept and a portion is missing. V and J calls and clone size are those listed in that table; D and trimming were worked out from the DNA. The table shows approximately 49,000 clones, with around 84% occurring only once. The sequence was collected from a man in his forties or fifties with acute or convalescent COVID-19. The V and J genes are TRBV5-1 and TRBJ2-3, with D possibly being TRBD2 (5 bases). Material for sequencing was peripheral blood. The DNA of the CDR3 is TGCGCCAGCAGCTCCTTATCAGGAGGTACTAGCACAGATACGCAGTATTTT. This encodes CASSSLSGGTSTDTQYF. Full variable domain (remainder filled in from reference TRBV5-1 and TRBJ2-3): KAGVTQTPRYLIKTRGQQVTLSCSPISGHRSVSWYQQTPGQGLQFLFEYFSETQRNKGNFPGRFSGRQFSNSRSEMNVSTLELGDSALYLCASSSLSGGTSTDTQYFGPGTRLTVL.